Below are 25 T cell receptor beta chains sequenced from a single sample in a study of early T cells in non-severe SARS-CoV-2 infection. In TCRdb, the 5' RACE reads were re-called with MiXCR into one record per CDR3 protein. The table includes 55,000 to 75,000 distinct CDR3 sequences, under 13% detected once. Sequenced material: whole blood. These receptors were collected from an adult who was a healthcare worker with PCR-confirmed SARS-CoV-2 infection or an uninfected control (not recorded which).

This clonotype was counted only a few times. The chain is built from TRBV20-1 and TRBJ2-7, with unresolved D. V dropped 0 bases and J dropped 2 bases, with 8 bases sitting between them. CDR3 length equals 13 residues. CDR1 is DFQATT and CDR2 is SNEGSKA in the germline V gene (reference sequence). CDR3 sequence (DNA): TGCAGTGCTAGAGATCTGGAACCCTACGAGCAGTACTTC. Encoded protein: CSARDLEPYEQYF.

The table lists this clonotype with a few counts. V and J are TRBV28 and TRBJ2-7; D is perhaps TRBD2 (5 bases). The CDR3 contains 16 residues. Per germline, CDR1 MDHEN and CDR2 SYDVKM. Trimming removed 3 bases from V and 3 bases from J, with 18 bases in between. The CDR3 sequence: CASSFVYGDAGYEQYF. The CDR3, as DNA: TGTGCCAGCAGTTTTGTTTACGGGGATGCGGGCTACGAGCAGTACTTC.

In this sample, this clonotype turned up many times. The chain couples TRBV7-6 to TRBJ1-6, with 9 nucleotides matching TRBD1. CDR3 length: 18 amino acids. Losses at the gene ends were 1 base for V and 5 bases for J; bases not matched to a gene: 9. CDR1 and CDR2 (germline): SGHVS, FNYEAQ. CDR3 region: CASSLEPPDRGNNSPLHF. CDR3 nucleotide sequence: TGTGCCAGCAGCTTAGAACCCCCGGACAGGGGTAATAATTCACCCCTCCACTTT.

The sample holds a few counts of this clonotype. The chain carries TRBV5-1 and TRBJ1-5; D uncertain. V was cut by 4 bases and J by 3 bases, with 11 bases left in between. Germline V gene sequence: CDR1 SGHRS, CDR2 YFSETQ. This CDR3 region has 14 residues. CDR3 in DNA: TGCGCCAGCAGCGTCGGTGGGGTCAATCAGCCCCAGCATTTT. The encoded protein is CASSVGGVNQPQHF.

This chain connects TRBV6-2 or TRBV6-3 to TRBJ2-7; D unclear. Germline CDR1 is MNHEY and CDR2 is SVGEGT. V was pared by 0 bases and J by 2 bases, with 8 bases between. The CDR3 is made up of 14 amino acids. This CDR3 is CASSYSKTTYEQYF. Written as DNA, the CDR3 is TGTGCCAGCAGTTACTCGAAGACCACCTACGAGCAGTACTTC.

This chain uses TRBV20-1 with TRBJ2-7, with 7 bases fitting TRBD1. Trimming cost V 0 bases and J 4 bases; bases outside gene matches: 12. There are 16 residues in the CDR3. In germline, CDR1 is DFQATT, CDR2 SNEGSKA (reference sequence). CDR3 loop: CSARDLLKGQRYEQYF. For the CDR3, the DNA is TGCAGTGCTAGAGATCTCTTAAAGGGACAGCGGTACGAGCAGTACTTC.

CDR3 coding DNA: TGTGCCATCAGTGAGACTAGCGGGAGCGATGAGCAGTTCTTC. Translating gives CAISETSGSDEQFF. This chain connects TRBV10-3 to TRBJ2-1; TRBD2 agrees at 11 bases. CDR1 is ENHRY, CDR2 SYGVKD, per germline. V lost 2 bases and J lost 8; bases outside the gene matches: 2. The CDR3 contains 14 residues.

The chain combines TRBV11-2 with TRBJ2-7; perhaps TRBD2 as D (5 bases). V lost 5 bases and J 3 bases, leaving 17 bases between the germline ends. The V gene's germline CDR1 is SGHAT and CDR2 FQNNGV. The CDR3 consists of 15 residues. CDR3 DNA: TGTGCCAGCAGCCCGAGCGTAGCGCAACTCTACGAGCAGTACTTC. Its protein is CASSPSVAQLYEQYF.

The gene calls are TRBV7-6 and TRBJ2-7; 8 nucleotides line up with TRBD2. This CDR3 contains 16 residues. Germline assignment: CDR1 SGHVS and CDR2 FNYEAQ. The ends lost 5 bases at V and 4 bases at J; junction bases unmatched: 13. DNA for the CDR3: TGTGCCAGCAGCCCTTCCCGGGGGGGGACGGGTTACGAGCAGTACTTC. Residues: CASSPSRGGTGYEQYF.

This clonotype was counted only a few times. The junction departs from the called germline gene at one end, perhaps through a read error. CDR3: CACRIRGEAFF. DNA of the CDR3: TGTGCCTGTAGGATCAGGGGAGAAGCTTTCTTT. This chain links TRBV19 with TRBJ1-1, with D possibly matching TRBD1 (6 bases). The CDR3 sequence is 11 residues long. Germline V gene lookup returns CDR1 LNHDA and CDR2 SQIVND (reference sequence).

At least ten counts were recorded for this clonotype. This chain uses TRBV7-9 with TRBJ2-7, with TRBD1 identical over 10 bases. Unmatched junction bases numbered 7, after V lost 5 bases and J lost 6 bases. This CDR3 comprises 14 residues. CDR1 SEHNR and CDR2 FQNEAQ come from the germline V gene (reference sequence). The CDR3 sequence is CASSRRDRGSEQYF. CDR3 DNA sequence: TGTGCCAGCAGCCGCCGGGACAGGGGTTCCGAGCAGTACTTC.

The table lists this clonotype with many counts. This chain joins TRBV6-6 and TRBJ2-4; D is uncertain. Germline values: CDR1 MNHNY, CDR2 SVGAGI (reference sequence). This CDR3 spans 15 amino acids. V was shortened by 2 bases and J by 1 base, with 9 bases between the two germline ends. The CDR3 region has the DNA TGTGCCAGCAGTTACAAGGCGGAGGCCAAAAACATTCAGTACTTC. Translating it yields CASSYKAEAKNIQYF.

This clonotype was detected ten times or more. The J gene is TRBJ2-7, the V gene TRBV15, with TRBD1 matching 9 bases. Unmatched junction bases numbered 5, after V lost 6 bases and J lost 2 bases. CDR1 is LNHNV and CDR2 is YYDKDF in the germline V gene (reference sequence). There are 14 residues in the CDR3. The chain's CDR3 is CATRQDRGAYEQYF. CDR3 DNA: TGTGCCACCAGACAGGACAGGGGCGCCTACGAGCAGTACTTC.

This clonotype turned up a few times. This chain links TRBV9 with TRBJ2-4; TRBD1 aligns across 7 bases. The germline gives CDR1 SGDLS, CDR2 YYNGEE. CDR3 length: 13 residues. The trim removed 4 bases at V and 5 bases at J, leaving 3 bases unmatched. DNA of the CDR3: TGTGCCAGCAGCCCGGGGACAGAAAACATTCAGTACTTC. It translates to CASSPGTENIQYF.

This clonotype showed up just a few times. This chain links TRBV3-1 with TRBJ2-3; a possible D gene is TRBD2 (6 bases). CDR3 length: 15 amino acids. In germline, CDR1 is LGHDT, CDR2 YNNKEL (reference sequence). The V gene lost 2 bases and the J gene lost 4 bases, with 13 bases spanning the gap. CDR3: CASSQFWGESDTQYF. The CDR3 coding sequence is TGTGCCAGCAGCCAATTTTGGGGGGAGTCAGATACGCAGTATTTT.

Points on this clonotype: The junction differs from germline at one of its ends, possibly a read error. The chain links TRBV28 to TRBJ2-7; 13 nucleotides match TRBD2. Germline loops: CDR1 MDHEN, CDR2 SYDVKM. The CDR3 extends over 15 amino acids. The CDR3 DNA is TGTGCTAGCAGCCTGGGACTAGCGGGGCCCTACGAGCAGTACTTC. Translated: CASSLGLAGPYEQYF.

This clonotype has a count of ten or more. The CDR3 DNA sequence: TGCAGTGCGAGACTAGCGGGAGAAGACCAAGAGACCCAGTACTTC. Its translation: CSARLAGEDQETQYF. This chain uses TRBV20-1 with TRBJ2-5; 12 positions match TRBD2. Germline trimming cut 6 bases from V and 0 bases from J; bases unmatched to any gene: 5. In germline, CDR1 is DFQATT, CDR2 SNEGSKA (reference sequence). This CDR3 is 15 amino acids long.

This clonotype was detected a few times. The J gene is TRBJ2-5, the V gene TRBV20-1; the match to TRBD1 covers 7 bases. V lost 5 bases, J lost 2 bases, and 11 bases stayed unmatched. Germline V gene sequence: CDR1 DFQATT, CDR2 SNEGSKA (reference sequence). The CDR3 consists of 15 residues. As DNA, the CDR3 is TGCAGTGCTGATGCCGGGACAGCACTTCAAGAGACCCAGTACTTC. Translated, it gives CSADAGTALQETQYF.

This clonotype was counted between two and nine times. The chain employs TRBV6-2 or TRBV6-3 and TRBJ2-5; D possibly uses TRBD1 or TRBD2 (5 bases each). With 7 bases removed from V and 1 base from J, the gap between germline ends came to 16 bases. CDR1 MNHEY and CDR2 SVGEGT come from the germline V gene. The CDR3 covers 15 residues. CDR3 sequence: CASKSQTGPQETQYF. In DNA, the CDR3 is TGTGCCAGCAAAAGCCAAACGGGACCCCAAGAGACCCAGTACTTC.

This clonotype was counted a few times. The chain couples TRBV20-1 to TRBJ2-4; 9 positions agree with TRBD1. Germline CDR1 and CDR2: DFQATT and SNEGSKA (reference sequence). V lost 0 bases to trimming and J lost 7 bases; unmatched junction nucleotides: 4. CDR3 length: 14 amino acids. CDR3 DNA: TGCAGTGCTAGAGATCCGGGACAGGGCAACATTCAGTACTTC. As protein: CSARDPGQGNIQYF.

This clonotype occurred many times. The V call is TRBV11-2, the J call TRBJ2-2; the match to TRBD1 covers 9 bases. Germline V lookup: CDR1 SGHAT, CDR2 FQNNGV. CDR3 length: 17 amino acids. The junction had 10 bases not matched to a gene; V was cut back by 7 bases and J by 1 base. The CDR3 nucleotides read TGTGCCAGCAAGGGAGAAGGGACAGGGAGGAACACCGGGGAGCTGTTTTTT. Protein product: CASKGEGTGRNTGELFF.

The rearrangement links TRBV11-2 to TRBJ2-7; D uncertain. Germline V gene lookup returns CDR1 SGHAT and CDR2 FQNNGV. V was pared by 5 bases and J by 3 bases, with 11 bases between. The CDR3 is 13 residues long. The CDR3 loop is CASSPTTYYEQYF. In DNA, the CDR3 is TGTGCCAGCAGCCCCACAACCTACTACGAGCAGTACTTC.

This clonotype was found many times. The chain couples TRBV11-2 to TRBJ2-5; D may be TRBD1 (5 bases). The CDR3 totals 14 residues. V was trimmed by 5 bases and J by 2 bases, leaving 12 bases between them. Looked up from germline, CDR1 is SGHAT and CDR2 is FQNNGV. The CDR3 loop is CASSLGRLQETQYF. In DNA, the CDR3 is TGTGCCAGCAGCCTGGGGCGACTTCAAGAGACCCAGTACTTC.

The chain combines TRBV7-9 with TRBJ2-1, with unresolved D. The CDR3 extends over 13 amino acids. Germline CDR1 is SEHNR and CDR2 is FQNEAQ (reference sequence). The V gene lost 4 bases and the J gene lost 1 base, with 5 bases spanning the gap. The CDR3: CASSWQSYNEQFF. The CDR3 DNA is TGTGCCAGCAGCTGGCAATCCTACAATGAGCAGTTCTTC.

This clonotype was observed a handful of times. This chain's CDR3 is CASSLAGGRTYEQYF. The CDR3 region has the DNA TGTGCCAGCAGCTTAGCAGGCGGGAGGACCTACGAGCAGTACTTC. V usage is TRBV7-6 and J usage is TRBJ2-7; TRBD2 matches 8 bases. J lost 2 bases, V lost 0 bases, and 3 bases had no gene match. The CDR3 is 15 residues long. Germline CDR1 reads SGHVS; CDR2 reads FNYEAQ.